The clone carrying this TCR beta chain was detected ten times or more. The data were taken from a study of metastatic and nonmetastatic thyroid tumors. TCRdb re-called the PCR reads through MiXCR. There are fewer than 55,000 clones in the sample; roughly 15% occur only once, and approximately 23% lies in the top ten. Trimming shortened V by 6 bases and J by 6 bases, and 31 bases separated the two germline ends. The CDR3 length is 19 residues. Germline CDR1 is MRHNA and CDR2 is SNTAGT. Before thyroid surgery, none of the patients had received any treatment. The V call is TRBV6-4, the J call TRBJ2-3; weak D call: TRBD2 (11 bases). Material for sequencing was blood. This receptor was obtained from a female donor with papillary thyroid cancer or a benign thyroid nodule (not recorded which). Some clones in this sample may be carry-over from other donors' samples. The CDR3 DNA is TGTGCCAGCAGGCCGGGACAGGGGTTGCTAGCGGGAGGAGGTGATACGCAGTATTTT. Protein: CASRPGQGLLAGGGDTQYF.